Presented here are 20 T cell receptor beta chains from one specimen sequenced in a study of cytomegalovirus exposure and HLA in healthy donors. In the PCR, 60 Vbeta and 13 Jbeta primers were used. TCRdb's table, derived via immunoSEQ multiplex PCR, lists solely in-frame clones and lacks some. The sample carries some 98,000 clones, about 85% recorded once. What was sequenced was PBMCs. The receptors here all came from a female donor in good health and CMV-seropositive.

The V and J genes are TRBV19 and TRBJ2-7; possible D gene TRBD1, 6 bases. Per the germline V gene, CDR1 is LNHDA and CDR2 is SQIVND (reference sequence). The CDR3 has 14 amino acids. Trimming cost V 5 bases and J 1 base, with 12 bases left between them. This CDR3 is CASSPRQASYEQYF. CDR3 nucleotide sequence: TGTGCCAGTAGTCCACGACAGGCTTCCTACGAGCAGTACTTC.

The chain employs TRBV28 and TRBJ2-6, with D possibly TRBD1 on 5 matching bases. Per germline, CDR1 MDHEN and CDR2 SYDVKM. The CDR3 is 15 amino acids. V was trimmed by 2 bases and J by 0 bases, leaving 5 bases between them. The CDR3, as DNA: TGTGCCAGCAGTTTACAGGGCTCTGGGGCCAACGTCCTGACTTTC. This gives the protein CASSLQGSGANVLTF.

The sample holds one count of this clone. The chain combines TRBV25-1 with TRBJ1-6; D remains ambiguous. The V and J ends lost 1 base and 13 bases respectively, with 8 bases between them. Germline V gene lookup returns CDR1 MGHDK and CDR2 SYGVNS. The CDR3 length is 12 residues. This CDR3 reads CASSESTRPLHF. The CDR3 nucleotides are TGTGCCAGCAGTGAATCGACCAGGCCCCTCCACTTT.

This chain links TRBV6-1 with TRBJ2-2, with D unresolved. The CDR3 is 13 amino acids. Trimming removed 2 bases at V and 9 bases at J, with 10 bases between. Germline CDR1 reads MNHNS; CDR2 reads SASEGT. The CDR3 spells CASSENGFWELFF. The CDR3 DNA follows: TGTGCCAGCAGTGAAAACGGTTTCTGGGAGCTGTTTTTT.

The genes are TRBV28 and TRBJ2-7; D is possibly TRBD1 (5 bases). CDR1 MDHEN and CDR2 SYDVKM come from the germline V gene. The V gene lost 6 bases and the J gene lost 5 bases, with 20 bases spanning the gap. The CDR3 loop spans 15 amino acids. The CDR3 protein is CASRPYLNFRDEQYF. In DNA form, the CDR3 reads TGTGCCAGCAGGCCCTACCTTAACTTCAGGGACGAGCAGTACTTC. The full variable domain, with the rest looked up from reference TRBV28 and TRBJ2-7, is DVKVTQSSRYLVKRTGEKVFLECVQDMDHENMFWYRQDPGLGLRLIYFSYDVKMKEKGDIPEGYSVSREKKERFSLILESASTNQTSMYLCASRPYLNFRDEQYFGPGTRLTVT.

The chain uses TRBV7-6 and TRBJ2-7; TRBD2 matches at 8 bases. The ends lost 4 bases at V and 0 bases at J; junction bases unmatched: 2. CDR3 size: 14 residues. Per the germline V gene, CDR1 is SGHVS and CDR2 is FNYEAQ. CDR3 protein: CASSSSGSSYEQYF. In DNA, the CDR3 is TGTGCCAGCAGCTCCAGCGGGAGCTCCTACGAGCAGTACTTC.

The chain couples TRBV7-6 to TRBJ2-5; a weak D match, TRBD1 (5 bases). The CDR3 runs to 13 residues. Trimming left V 3 bases short and J 2 bases short, with 7 bases between. Germline V gives CDR1 SGHVS, CDR2 FNYEAQ. DNA for the CDR3: TGTGCCAGCAGCTTGGGGCAGCAAGAGACCCAGTACTTC. It specifies CASSLGQQETQYF.

This rearrangement joins TRBV27 to TRBJ2-7; the match to TRBD1 covers 7 bases. The germline gives CDR1 MNHEY, CDR2 SMNVEV (reference sequence). V was clipped by 4 bases and J by 4 bases; unmatched bases: 10. CDR3 length: 15 amino acids. The CDR3 coding sequence is TGTGCCAGCAGTTACCAGACAGGGTCACTGTACGAGCAGTACTTC. The encoded protein is CASSYQTGSLYEQYF.

The chain uses TRBV7-6 and TRBJ1-1; D is unresolved. CDR1 and CDR2 (germline): SGHVS, FNYEAQ. With 1 base removed from V and 3 bases from J, the gap between germline ends came to 12 bases. This CDR3 region has 15 residues. CDR3 protein: CASSLDWEGYTEAFF. The CDR3 DNA is TGTGCCAGCAGCTTAGATTGGGAGGGTTACACTGAAGCTTTCTTT.

This clone appeared once. The chain combines TRBV2 with TRBJ1-2; 7 positions agree with TRBD1. This CDR3 has 12 residues. CDR1 and CDR2 from the germline V gene are SNHLY and FYNNEI. Trimming at V came to 6 bases and at J to 8 bases, leaving 6 bases not matched to a gene. The CDR3 bases are TGTGCCAGCAGACCCGGGACAGACGGCTACACCTTC. Protein product: CASRPGTDGYTF.

The genes are TRBV4-2 and TRBJ2-3; 8 bases map to TRBD1. The CDR3 extends over 16 amino acids. Germline V CDR1 and CDR2: LGHNA, YNFKEQ. V dropped 1 base and J dropped 6; count of bases not matched to a gene: 9. The CDR3 loop is CASSQGGQGAGDTQYF. The CDR3 DNA is TGTGCCAGCAGCCAAGGGGGGCAGGGGGCTGGGGATACGCAGTATTTT.

CDR3 nucleotide sequence: TGTGCCAGCAGCTTAAACGCGGTGAGGAACACTGAAGCTTTCTTT. Translated: CASSLNAVRNTEAFF. The rearrangement joins TRBV7-3 to TRBJ1-1; no clear D. V shed 1 base and J shed 1 base, with 10 bases lying between them. There are 15 residues in the CDR3. Germline-derived CDR1 and CDR2 are SGHTA and FQGTGA.

This clone was seen only a few times. This chain uses TRBV4-1 with TRBJ2-3, with no clear D. Trimming stripped 1 base from V and 0 bases from J, with 11 bases between. From germline, CDR1 is MGHRA and CDR2 YSYEKL. The CDR3 is made up of 16 amino acids. This CDR3 reads CASSQVGDTSTDTQYF. The CDR3 DNA follows: TGCGCCAGCAGCCAAGTAGGCGACACTAGCACAGATACGCAGTATTTT.

This rearrangement joins TRBV7-6 to TRBJ2-5; TRBD2 matches 11 bases. The end of the DNA fits TRBJ2-7 better, so the J call may be wrong. Per the germline V gene, CDR1 is SGHVS and CDR2 is FNYEAQ. This CDR3 has 18 amino acids. The DNA of the CDR3 is TGTGCCAGCAGCCCCACACCGGGGCTAGCGGGGGGCTCCTACGAGCAGTACTTC. Protein product: CASSPTPGLAGGSYEQYF.

This clone occurred once. The gene calls are TRBV5-1 and TRBJ2-3; D is unresolved. The germline V and J ends were trimmed by 2 bases and 4 bases, with 5 bases remaining between them. The CDR3 loop spans 12 amino acids. Germline values: CDR1 SGHRS, CDR2 YFSETQ. The CDR3 DNA is TGCGCCAGCAGCTTACCGGCAGATACGCAGTATTTT. Protein: CASSLPADTQYF.

This clone was detected only a few times. The rearrangement joins TRBV28 to TRBJ2-1, with 12 nucleotides matching TRBD2. V gave up 3 bases and J gave up 4 bases; unmatched junction bases: 4. CDR1 and CDR2 (germline): MDHEN, SYDVKM. The CDR3 runs 16 residues. CDR3 loop: CASSFPTSGGYNEQFF. The CDR3 DNA reads TGTGCCAGCAGTTTTCCGACTAGCGGGGGATACAATGAGCAGTTCTTC.

This chain joins TRBV5-4 and TRBJ2-2; 9 bases map to TRBD1. J gave up 2 bases and V 4 bases, and 3 bases lay outside the gene matches. The CDR3 is 15 residues long. Looked up from germline, CDR1 is SGHNT and CDR2 is YYREEE (reference sequence). CDR3: CASSRDRANTGELFF. The CDR3 coding sequence is TGTGCCAGCAGCCGGGACAGGGCAAACACCGGGGAGCTGTTTTTT.

This clone has only one observation. CDR3 DNA sequence: TGTGCCAGCAGCTGGGACAGGGGGATTTGCGAGCAGTACTTC. It translates to CASSWDRGICEQYF. The rearrangement joins TRBV2 to TRBJ2-7; 11 positions agree with TRBD1. This CDR3 comprises 14 residues. V was pared by 6 bases and J by 6 bases, with 7 bases of the junction left unmatched. The germline gives CDR1 SNHLY, CDR2 FYNNEI.

The rearrangement links TRBV2 to TRBJ2-3, with TRBD2 matching 9 bases. CDR1 and CDR2 from the germline V gene are SNHLY and FYNNEI. The CDR3 has 15 residues. V shed 6 bases and J 2 bases; nucleotides not matched to a gene: 6. CDR3 nucleotide sequence: TGTGCCAGCAGGGCGACTAGCGGAGCCACAGATACGCAGTATTTT. Protein product: CASRATSGATDTQYF. The full variable domain, in which reference TRBV2 and TRBJ2-3 provide the parts outside the CDR3, is EPEVTQTPSHQVTQMGQEVILRCVPISNHLYFYWYRQILGQKVEFLVSFYNNEISEKSEIFDDQFSVERPDGSNFTLKIRSTKLEDSAMYFCASRATSGATDTQYFGPGTRLTVL.

This chain links TRBV10-3 with TRBJ1-3; D ambiguous. Germline CDR1 ENHRY, CDR2 SYGVKD. The CDR3 is 14 amino acids. V lost 4 bases to trimming and J lost 0 bases, with 7 bases between them. DNA of the CDR3: TGTGCCATCAGTGGGGCAGTCTCTGGAAACACCATATATTTT. This codes for CAISGAVSGNTIYF.